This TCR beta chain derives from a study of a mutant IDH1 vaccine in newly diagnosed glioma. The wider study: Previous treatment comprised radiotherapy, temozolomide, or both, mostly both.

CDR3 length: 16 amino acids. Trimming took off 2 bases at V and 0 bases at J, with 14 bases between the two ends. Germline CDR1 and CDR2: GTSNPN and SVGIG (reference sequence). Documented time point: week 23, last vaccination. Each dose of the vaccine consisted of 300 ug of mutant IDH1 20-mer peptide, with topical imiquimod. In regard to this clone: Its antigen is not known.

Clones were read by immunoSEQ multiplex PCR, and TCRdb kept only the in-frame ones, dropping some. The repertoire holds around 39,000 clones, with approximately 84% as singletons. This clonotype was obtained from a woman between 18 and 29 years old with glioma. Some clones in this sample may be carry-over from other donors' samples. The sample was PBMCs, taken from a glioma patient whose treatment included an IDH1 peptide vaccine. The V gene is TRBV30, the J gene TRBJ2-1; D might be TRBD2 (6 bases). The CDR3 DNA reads TGTGCCTGGAGTCGGTCCCTGACTAGCTCCTACAATGAGCAGTTCTTC. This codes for CAWSRSLTSSYNEQFF.